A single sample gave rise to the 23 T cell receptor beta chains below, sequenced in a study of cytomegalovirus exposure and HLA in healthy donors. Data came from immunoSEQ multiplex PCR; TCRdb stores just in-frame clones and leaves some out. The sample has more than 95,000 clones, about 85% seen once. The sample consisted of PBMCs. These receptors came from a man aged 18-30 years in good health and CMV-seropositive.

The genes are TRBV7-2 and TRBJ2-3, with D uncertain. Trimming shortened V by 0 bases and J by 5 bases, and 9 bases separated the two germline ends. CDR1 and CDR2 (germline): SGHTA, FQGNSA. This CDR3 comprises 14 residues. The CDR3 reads CASSLAPRGDTQYF. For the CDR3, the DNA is TGTGCCAGCAGCTTAGCGCCTAGAGGAGATACGCAGTATTTT.

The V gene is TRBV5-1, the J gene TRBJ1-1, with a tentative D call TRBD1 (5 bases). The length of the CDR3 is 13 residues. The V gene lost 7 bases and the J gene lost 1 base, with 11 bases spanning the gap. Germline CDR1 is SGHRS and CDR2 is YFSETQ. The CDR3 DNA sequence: TGCGCCAGCGGCGGGGCGAGGAACACTGAAGCTTTCTTT. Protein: CASGGARNTEAFF.

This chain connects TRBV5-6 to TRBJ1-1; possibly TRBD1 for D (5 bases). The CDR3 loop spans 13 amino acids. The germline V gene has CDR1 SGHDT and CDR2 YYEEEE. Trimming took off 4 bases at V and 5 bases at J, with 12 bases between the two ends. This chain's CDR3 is CASSPGGLTEAFF. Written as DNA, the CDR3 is TGTGCCAGCAGCCCGGGGGGGTTGACTGAAGCTTTCTTT.

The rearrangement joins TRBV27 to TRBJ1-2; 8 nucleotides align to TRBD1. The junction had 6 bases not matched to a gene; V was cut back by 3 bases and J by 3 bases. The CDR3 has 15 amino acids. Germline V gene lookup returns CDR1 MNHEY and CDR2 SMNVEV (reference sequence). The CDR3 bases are TGTGCCAGCAGTTTCTCGGAGACAGGGGACTATGGCTACACCTTC. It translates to CASSFSETGDYGYTF.

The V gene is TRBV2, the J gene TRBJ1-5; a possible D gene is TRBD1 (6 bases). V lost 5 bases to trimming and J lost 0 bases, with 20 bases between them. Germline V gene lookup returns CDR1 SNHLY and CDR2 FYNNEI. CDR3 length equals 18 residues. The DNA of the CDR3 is TGTGCCAGCAGTACCCTTGGGGAAGGGGGTTATAGCAATCAGCCCCAGCATTTT. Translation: CASSTLGEGGYSNQPQHF.

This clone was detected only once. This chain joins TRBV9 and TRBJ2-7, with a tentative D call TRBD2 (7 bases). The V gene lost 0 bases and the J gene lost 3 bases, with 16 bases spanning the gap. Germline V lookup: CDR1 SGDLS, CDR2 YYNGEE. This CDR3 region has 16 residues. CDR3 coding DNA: TGTGCCAGCAGCGTAGCTCAGACGGGGGGCTTCTACGAGCAGTACTTC. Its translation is CASSVAQTGGFYEQYF.

The CDR3 nucleotides are TGTGCCGGGCACGAGTTGGGGGGTTCACCCCTCCACTTT. It is translated as CAGHELGGSPLHF. This chain connects TRBV2 to TRBJ1-6; possibly TRBD1 for D (5 bases). V lost 11 bases to trimming and J lost 9 bases, with 17 bases between them. Germline CDR1 is SNHLY and CDR2 is FYNNEI. The CDR3 sequence is 13 residues long.

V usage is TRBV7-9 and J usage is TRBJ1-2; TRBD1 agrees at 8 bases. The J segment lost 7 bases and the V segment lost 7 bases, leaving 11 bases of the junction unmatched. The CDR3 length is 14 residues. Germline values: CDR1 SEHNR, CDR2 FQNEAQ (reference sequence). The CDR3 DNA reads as TGTGCCAGCAAAAGTGCGGCAGGGGGCTCTGGCTACACCTTC. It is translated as CASKSAAGGSGYTF.

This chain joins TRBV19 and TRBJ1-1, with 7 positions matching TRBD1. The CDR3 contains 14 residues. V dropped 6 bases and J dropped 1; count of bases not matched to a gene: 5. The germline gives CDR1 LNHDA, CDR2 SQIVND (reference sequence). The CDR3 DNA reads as TGTGCCAGTAGACCCACAGGGGCGAACACTGAAGCTTTCTTT. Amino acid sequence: CASRPTGANTEAFF.

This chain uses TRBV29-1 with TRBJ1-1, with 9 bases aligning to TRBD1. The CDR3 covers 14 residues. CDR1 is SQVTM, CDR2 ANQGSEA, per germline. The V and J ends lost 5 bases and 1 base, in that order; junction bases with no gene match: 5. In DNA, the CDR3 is TGCAGCGTTCCTCGGACAGGGGAGAACACTGAAGCTTTCTTT. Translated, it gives CSVPRTGENTEAFF.

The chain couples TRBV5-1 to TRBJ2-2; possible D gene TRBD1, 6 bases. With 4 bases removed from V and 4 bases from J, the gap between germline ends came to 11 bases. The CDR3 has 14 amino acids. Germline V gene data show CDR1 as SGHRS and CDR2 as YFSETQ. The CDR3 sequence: CASSQQGGTGELFF. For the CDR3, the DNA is TGCGCCAGCAGCCAACAGGGTGGCACCGGGGAGCTGTTTTTT. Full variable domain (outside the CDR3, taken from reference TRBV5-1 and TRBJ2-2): KAGVTQTPRYLIKTRGQQVTLSCSPISGHRSVSWYQQTPGQGLQFLFEYFSETQRNKGNFPGRFSGRQFSNSRSEMNVSTLELGDSALYLCASSQQGGTGELFFGEGSRLTVL.

This chain's CDR3 is CASSFNREGSGELFF. For the CDR3, the DNA is TGCGCCAGCAGCTTCAACAGGGAAGGGTCCGGGGAGCTGTTTTTT. The chain is built from TRBV5-1 and TRBJ2-2, with D possibly being TRBD1 (6 bases). This CDR3 spans 15 amino acids. Germline V gene sequence: CDR1 SGHRS, CDR2 YFSETQ. V was clipped by 2 bases and J by 6 bases, with 14 bases between them.

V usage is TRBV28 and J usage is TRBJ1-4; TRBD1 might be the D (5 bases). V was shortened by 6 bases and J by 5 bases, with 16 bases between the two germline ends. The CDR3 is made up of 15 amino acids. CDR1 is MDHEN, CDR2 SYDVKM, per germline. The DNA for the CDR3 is TGTGCCAGCAGCCAAACCGGGGGTACGAATGAAAAACTGTTTTTT. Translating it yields CASSQTGGTNEKLFF.

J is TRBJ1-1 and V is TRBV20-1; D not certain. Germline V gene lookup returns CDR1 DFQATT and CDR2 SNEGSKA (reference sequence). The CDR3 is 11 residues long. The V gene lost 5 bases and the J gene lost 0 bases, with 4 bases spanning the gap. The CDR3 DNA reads TGCAGTGCTCTTCTGAACACTGAAGCTTTCTTT. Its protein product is CSALLNTEAFF.

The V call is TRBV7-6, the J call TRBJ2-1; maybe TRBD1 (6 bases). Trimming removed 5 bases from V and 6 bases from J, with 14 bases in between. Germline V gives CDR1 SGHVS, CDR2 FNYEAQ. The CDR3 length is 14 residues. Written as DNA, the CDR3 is TGTGCCAGCAGCCAAGGACAGTATGCCAATGAGCAGTTCTTC. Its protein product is CASSQGQYANEQFF. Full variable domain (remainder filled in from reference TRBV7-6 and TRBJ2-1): GAGVSQSPRYKVTKRGQDVALRCDPISGHVSLYWYRQALGQGPEFLTYFNYEAQQDKSGLPNDRFSAERPEGSISTLTIQRTEQRDSAMYRCASSQGQYANEQFFGPGTRLTVL.

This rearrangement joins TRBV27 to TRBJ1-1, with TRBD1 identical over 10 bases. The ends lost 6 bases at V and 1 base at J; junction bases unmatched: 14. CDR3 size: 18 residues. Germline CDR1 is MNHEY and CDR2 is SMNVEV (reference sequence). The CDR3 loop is CASSLLPGQGFQNTEAFF. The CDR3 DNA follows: TGTGCCAGCAGCTTACTACCGGGACAGGGGTTCCAGAACACTGAAGCTTTCTTT.

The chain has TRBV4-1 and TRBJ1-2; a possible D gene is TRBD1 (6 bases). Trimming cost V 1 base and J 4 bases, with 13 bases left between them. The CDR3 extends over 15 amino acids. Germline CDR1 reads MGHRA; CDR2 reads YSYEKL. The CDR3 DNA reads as TGCGCCAGCAGCCAAGCCGTCGGGGGGCCCTATGGCTACACCTTC. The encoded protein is CASSQAVGGPYGYTF.

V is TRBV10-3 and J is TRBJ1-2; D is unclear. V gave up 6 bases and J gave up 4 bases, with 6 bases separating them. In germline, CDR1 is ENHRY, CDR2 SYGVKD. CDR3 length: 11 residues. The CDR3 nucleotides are TGTGCCATCAGGGCCGTCTATGGCTACACCTTC. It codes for CAIRAVYGYTF.

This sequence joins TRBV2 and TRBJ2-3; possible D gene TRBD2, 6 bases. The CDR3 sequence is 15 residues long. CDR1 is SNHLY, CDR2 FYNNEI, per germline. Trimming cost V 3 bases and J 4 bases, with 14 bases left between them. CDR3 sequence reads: CASSDGLSDADTQYF. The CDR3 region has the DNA TGTGCCAGCAGTGACGGACTATCAGATGCAGATACGCAGTATTTT.

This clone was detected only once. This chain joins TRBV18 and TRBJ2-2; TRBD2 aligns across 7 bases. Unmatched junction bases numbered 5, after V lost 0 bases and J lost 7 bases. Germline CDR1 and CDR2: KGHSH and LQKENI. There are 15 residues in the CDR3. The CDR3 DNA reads TGTGCCAGCTCACCACCGGGAGGGCTTGGCGGGGAGCTGTTTTTT. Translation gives CASSPPGGLGGELFF.

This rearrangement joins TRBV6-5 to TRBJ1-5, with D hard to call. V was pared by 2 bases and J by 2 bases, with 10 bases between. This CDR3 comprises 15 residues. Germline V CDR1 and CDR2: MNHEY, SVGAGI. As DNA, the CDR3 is TGTGCCAGCAGTTACACGGGGTCAGGCAATCAGCCCCAGCATTTT. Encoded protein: CASSYTGSGNQPQHF.

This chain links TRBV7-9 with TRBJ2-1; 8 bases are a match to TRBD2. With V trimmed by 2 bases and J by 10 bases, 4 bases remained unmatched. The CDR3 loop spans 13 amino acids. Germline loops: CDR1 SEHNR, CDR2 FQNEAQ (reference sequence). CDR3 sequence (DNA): TGTGCCAGCAGCTTACCGGGGGGGCAGGAGCAGTTCTTC. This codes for CASSLPGGQEQFF.

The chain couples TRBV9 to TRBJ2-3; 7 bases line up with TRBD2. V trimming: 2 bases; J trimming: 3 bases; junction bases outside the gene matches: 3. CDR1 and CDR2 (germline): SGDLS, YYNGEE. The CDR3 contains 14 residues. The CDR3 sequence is CASSVAGVTDTQYF. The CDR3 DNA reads TGTGCCAGCAGCGTTGCGGGGGTAACAGATACGCAGTATTTT.